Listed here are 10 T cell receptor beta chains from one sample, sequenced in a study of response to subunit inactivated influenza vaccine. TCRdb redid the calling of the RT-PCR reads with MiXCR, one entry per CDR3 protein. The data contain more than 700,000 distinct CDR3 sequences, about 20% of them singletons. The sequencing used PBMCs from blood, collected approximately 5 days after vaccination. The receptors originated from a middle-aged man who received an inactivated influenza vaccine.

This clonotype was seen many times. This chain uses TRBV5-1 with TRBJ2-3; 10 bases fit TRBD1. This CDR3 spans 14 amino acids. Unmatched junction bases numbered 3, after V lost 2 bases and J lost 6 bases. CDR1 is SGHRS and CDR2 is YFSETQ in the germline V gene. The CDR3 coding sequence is TGCGCCAGCAGCTTAGGGACAGGGGTGGATACGCAGTATTTT. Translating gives CASSLGTGVDTQYF.

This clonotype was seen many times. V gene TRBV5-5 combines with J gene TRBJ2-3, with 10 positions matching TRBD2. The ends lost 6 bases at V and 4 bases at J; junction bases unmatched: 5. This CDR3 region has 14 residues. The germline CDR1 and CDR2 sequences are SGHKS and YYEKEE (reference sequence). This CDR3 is CASIPGLAPDTQYF. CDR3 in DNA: TGTGCCAGCATCCCGGGACTAGCGCCAGATACGCAGTATTTT.

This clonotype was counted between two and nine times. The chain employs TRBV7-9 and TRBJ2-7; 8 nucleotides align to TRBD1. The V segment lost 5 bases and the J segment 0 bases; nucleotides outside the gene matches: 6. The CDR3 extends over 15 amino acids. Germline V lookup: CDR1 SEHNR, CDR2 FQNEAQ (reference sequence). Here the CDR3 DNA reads TGTGCCAGCAGCGGCCGGGACAGGAACTCCTACGAGCAGTACTTC. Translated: CASSGRDRNSYEQYF.

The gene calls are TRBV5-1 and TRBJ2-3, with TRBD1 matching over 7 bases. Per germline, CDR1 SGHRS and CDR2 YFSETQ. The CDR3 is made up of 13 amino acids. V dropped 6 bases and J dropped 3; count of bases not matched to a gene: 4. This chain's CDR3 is CASTGTATDTQYF. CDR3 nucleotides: TGCGCCAGCACCGGGACAGCAACAGATACGCAGTATTTT.

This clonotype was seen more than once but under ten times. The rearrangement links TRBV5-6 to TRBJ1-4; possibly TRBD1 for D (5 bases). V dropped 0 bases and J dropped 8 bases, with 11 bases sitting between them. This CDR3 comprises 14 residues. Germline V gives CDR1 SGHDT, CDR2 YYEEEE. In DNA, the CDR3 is TGTGCCAGCAGCTTGGCTGGGGCGCGGGAAAAACTGTTTTTT. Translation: CASSLAGAREKLFF.

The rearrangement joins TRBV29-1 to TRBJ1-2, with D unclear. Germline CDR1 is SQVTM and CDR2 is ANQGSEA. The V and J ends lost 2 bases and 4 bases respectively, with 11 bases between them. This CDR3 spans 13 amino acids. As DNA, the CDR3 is TGCAGCGTTGAAAAAACAGCTGTCTATGGCTACACCTTC. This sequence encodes CSVEKTAVYGYTF.

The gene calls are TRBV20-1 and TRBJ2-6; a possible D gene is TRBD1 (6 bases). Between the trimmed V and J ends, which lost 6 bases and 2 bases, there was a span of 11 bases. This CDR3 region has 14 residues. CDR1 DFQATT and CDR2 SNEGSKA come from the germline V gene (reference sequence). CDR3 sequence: CSARDRTGANVLTF. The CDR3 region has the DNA TGCAGTGCACGAGACAGGACTGGGGCCAACGTCCTGACTTTC.

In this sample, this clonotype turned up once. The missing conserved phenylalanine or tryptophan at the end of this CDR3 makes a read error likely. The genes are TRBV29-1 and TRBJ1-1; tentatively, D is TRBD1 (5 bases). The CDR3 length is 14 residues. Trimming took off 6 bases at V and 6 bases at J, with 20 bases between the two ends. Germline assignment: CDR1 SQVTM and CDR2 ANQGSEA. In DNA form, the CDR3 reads TGCAGCGTCATGACCGGGACTCCATCCCCTGAAGCTTTCCTT. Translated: CSVMTGTPSPEAFL.

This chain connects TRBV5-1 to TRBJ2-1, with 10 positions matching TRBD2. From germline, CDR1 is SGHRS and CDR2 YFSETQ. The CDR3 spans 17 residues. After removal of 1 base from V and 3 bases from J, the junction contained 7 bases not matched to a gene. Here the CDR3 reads CASSLKSGGALYNEQFF. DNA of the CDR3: TGCGCCAGCAGCTTGAAGAGCGGGGGGGCTCTCTACAATGAGCAGTTCTTC. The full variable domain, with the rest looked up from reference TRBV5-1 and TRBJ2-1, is KAGVTQTPRYLIKTRGQQVTLSCSPISGHRSVSWYQQTPGQGLQFLFEYFSETQRNKGNFPGRFSGRQFSNSRSEMNVSTLELGDSALYLCASSLKSGGALYNEQFFGPGTRLTVL.

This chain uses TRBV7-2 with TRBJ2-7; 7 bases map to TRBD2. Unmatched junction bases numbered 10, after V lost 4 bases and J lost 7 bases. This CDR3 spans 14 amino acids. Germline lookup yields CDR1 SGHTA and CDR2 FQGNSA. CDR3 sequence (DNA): TGTGCCAGCAGCTGGGGGGGTGGGGGAAGAGAGCAGTACTTC. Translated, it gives CASSWGGGGREQYF.